What follows describes a single TCR beta chain. Its antigen is unknown. Trimming shortened V by 3 bases and J by 5 bases, and 12 bases separated the two germline ends. CDR3 length: 13 residues. CDR1 SGHDT and CDR2 YYEEEE come from the germline V gene. The sample is drawn from a study of cytomegalovirus exposure and HLA in healthy donors. Data came from immunoSEQ multiplex PCR; TCRdb stores just in-frame clones and leaves some out. The sample lists some 110,000 clones, just under 95% occurring once. Whole-study results and caveats: Around 160 TCR beta chains were listed as cytomegalovirus-associated.

The chain employs TRBV5-6 and TRBJ2-7; a weak D match, TRBD2 (6 bases). The origin of this receptor is a woman aged 18-30 years in good health and CMV-seronegative. The sequenced sample was PBMCs. The CDR3 loop reads CASSWRGKHEQYF. DNA for the CDR3: TGTGCCAGCAGCTGGAGGGGCAAACACGAGCAGTACTTC.